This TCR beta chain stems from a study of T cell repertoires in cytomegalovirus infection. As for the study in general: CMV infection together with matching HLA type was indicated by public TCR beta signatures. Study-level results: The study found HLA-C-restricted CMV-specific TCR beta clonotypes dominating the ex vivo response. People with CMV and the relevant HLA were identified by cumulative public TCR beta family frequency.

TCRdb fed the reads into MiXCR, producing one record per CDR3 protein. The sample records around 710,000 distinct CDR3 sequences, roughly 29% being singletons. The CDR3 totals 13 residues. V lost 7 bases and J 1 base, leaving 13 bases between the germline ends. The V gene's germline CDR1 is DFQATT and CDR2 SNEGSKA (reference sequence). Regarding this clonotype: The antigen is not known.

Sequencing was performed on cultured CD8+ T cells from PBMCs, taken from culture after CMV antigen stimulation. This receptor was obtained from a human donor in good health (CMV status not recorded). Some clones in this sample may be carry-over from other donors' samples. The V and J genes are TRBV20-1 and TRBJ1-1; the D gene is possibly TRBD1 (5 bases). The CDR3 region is CSGREWKNTEAFF. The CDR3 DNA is TGCAGTGGCAGGGAGTGGAAGAACACTGAAGCTTTCTTT.